A selection of T cell receptor beta chains follows, all from one sample in a study of T cell responses to AZD1222 COVID-19 vaccine. TCRdb's copy holds only in-frame clones and misses some; the assay was immunoSEQ multiplex PCR. Here the sample spans about 150,000 clones, roughly 90% being singletons. The sample here was peripheral blood, taken 28 days after the second dose of the MenACWY control vaccine. The receptors were sampled from an adult who received the MenACWY meningococcal vaccine as a control. Both conserved end residues are part of each CDR3. D genes are given only for firm matches. For some rows the clone size is stated as once, few or many, or as a class when expanded; others skip it.

TRBV7-2,NA,TRBJ2-7,NA,CASSLGSTYEQYF,TGTGCCAGCAGCTTAGGCAGTACCTACGAGCAGTACTTC
TRBV5-6,NA,TRBJ1-3,NA,CASSFNRGNTIYF,TGTGCCAGCAGCTTCAACAGGGGAAACACCATATATTTT
TRBV5-5,NA,TRBJ2-3,NA,CASSLDYSLTDTQYF,TGTGCCAGCAGCTTGGACTACAGCCTCACAGATACGCAGTATTTT
TRBV12-3/TRBV12-4,NA,TRBJ1-1,NA,CASTRGGADAFF,TGTGCCAGCACTCGTGGGGGCGCCGATGCTTTCTTT
TRBV27,TRBD1,TRBJ1-1,NA,CASSYRQGMMNTEAFF,TGTGCCAGCAGTTACAGACAGGGAATGATGAACACTGAAGCTTTCTTT
TRBV5-1,NA,TRBJ2-1,NA,CASSLNTENEQFF,TGCGCCAGCAGCTTGAACACCGAGAATGAGCAGTTCTTC
TRBV9,TRBD1,TRBJ1-1,few,CASSVVGGTADMNTEAFF,TGTGCCAGCAGCGTAGTCGGAGGGACAGCTGACATGAACACTGAAGCTTTCTTT
TRBV19,TRBD1,TRBJ2-7,NA,CASSIEGTGEAYEQYF,TGTGCCAGTAGTATAGAAGGGACAGGGGAAGCCTACGAGCAGTACTTC
TRBV5-1,TRBD1,TRBJ2-7,NA,CASSPGTGVAYEQYF,TGCGCCAGCAGCCCTGGGACAGGGGTCGCCTACGAGCAGTACTTC
TRBV29-1,NA,TRBJ2-7,NA,CSVDEALGEQYF,TGCAGCGTGGATGAGGCTCTGGGGGAGCAGTACTTC
TRBV7-8,NA,TRBJ2-2,NA,CASSFDRNTGELFF,TGTGCCAGCAGCTTTGACAGAAACACCGGGGAGCTGTTTTTT
TRBV5-4,NA,TRBJ2-3,NA,CASSLDRLNTQYF,TGTGCCAGCAGCTTGGACAGGCTAAATACGCAGTATTTT
TRBV7-2,NA,TRBJ1-1,NA,CASSLGGEAFF,TGTGCCAGCAGCTTAGGGGGCGAAGCTTTCTTT
TRBV15,NA,TRBJ2-7,NA,CATSRGGENEQYF,TGTGCCACCAGCAGAGGGGGGGAGAACGAGCAGTACTTC
TRBV6-5,NA,TRBJ1-2,NA,CASRGSGITNYGYTF,TGTGCCAGCAGGGGCAGCGGAATTACTAACTATGGCTACACCTTC
TRBV28,NA,TRBJ1-1,NA,CASSRREGRPEAFF,TGTGCCAGCAGTCGCAGGGAGGGTAGGCCTGAAGCTTTCTTT
TRBV4-3,TRBD1,TRBJ1-3,NA,CASSQETGVSGNTIYF,TGCGCCAGCAGCCAGGAGACAGGGGTATCTGGAAACACCATATATTTT
TRBV3-1/TRBV3-2,NA,TRBJ2-5,NA,CASSQDLSGTQYF,TGTGCCAGCAGCCAAGATCTTTCCGGGACCCAGTACTTC
TRBV19,NA,TRBJ2-1,NA,CASSPYSYNEQFF,TGTGCCAGTAGCCCCTACTCCTACAATGAGCAGTTCTTC
TRBV4-1,TRBD1,TRBJ2-2,NA,CASSPDRAGGELFF,TGCGCCAGCAGCCCAGACAGGGCGGGCGGGGAGCTGTTTTTT
TRBV5-1,NA,TRBJ1-2,NA,CASSSLGVFGYTF,TGCGCCAGCAGCTCCCTCGGGGTTTTCGGCTACACCTTC
TRBV9,NA,TRBJ2-5,NA,CASSVGVALSSETQYF,TGTGCCAGCAGCGTAGGAGTGGCTCTCTCGTCAGAGACCCAGTACTTC
TRBV5-1,NA,TRBJ1-1,NA,CASSLLQGDTEAFF,TGCGCCAGCAGCTTGCTCCAGGGCGACACTGAAGCTTTCTTT
TRBV28,NA,TRBJ2-2,NA,CASSPPRVYRAGGGELFF,TGTGCCAGCAGCCCGCCGCGGGTGTACAGGGCCGGGGGCGGGGAGCTGTTTTTT
TRBV19,NA,TRBJ1-6,NA,CASSIRTVTNSPLHF,TGTGCCAGTAGTATCCGGACAGTCACCAATTCACCCCTCCACTTT
TRBV11-2,NA,TRBJ2-1,NA,CASSVPGGNEQFF,TGTGCCAGCAGCGTCCCCGGGGGCAATGAGCAGTTCTTC
TRBV5-1,TRBD1,TRBJ2-2,NA,CASSAMGQMNTGELFF,TGCGCCAGCAGCGCCATGGGACAGATGAACACCGGGGAGCTGTTTTTT
TRBV11-2,NA,TRBJ2-1,NA,CASSSPLDPRGFF,TGTGCCAGCAGCTCACCATTGGATCCCCGCGGGTTCTTC
TRBV11-2,TRBD1,TRBJ1-2,NA,CASRRDSSNGYTF,TGTGCCAGCAGGCGGGACAGCAGCAATGGCTACACCTTC
TRBV29-1,NA,TRBJ2-3,NA,CSLEGDTQYF,TGCAGCCTTGAAGGAGATACGCAGTATTTT
TRBV4-1,TRBD1,TRBJ2-2,NA,CASSQSTGGGPGELFF,TGCGCCAGCAGCCAATCGACAGGGGGCGGGCCCGGGGAGCTGTTTTTT
TRBV7-2,NA,TRBJ1-5,NA,CASSGTDNQPQHF,TGTGCCAGCAGCGGGACGGACAATCAGCCCCAGCATTTT
TRBV5-1,TRBD1,TRBJ1-2,NA,CASSPTGGQGYGYTF,TGCGCCAGCAGCCCGACAGGGGGACAGGGTTATGGCTACACCTTC
TRBV7-2,TRBD2,TRBJ2-5,NA,CASTLRGLAGFPGETQYF,TGTGCCAGCACCCTTAGGGGACTAGCGGGATTTCCGGGGGAGACCCAGTACTTC
TRBV6-5,NA,TRBJ2-2,NA,CASSFWTKNTGELFF,TGTGCCAGCAGCTTCTGGACAAAGAACACCGGGGAGCTGTTTTTT
TRBV27,NA,TRBJ2-7,NA,CASSLYGGSYEQYF,TGTGCCAGCAGTTTATATGGGGGTAGCTACGAGCAGTACTTC
TRBV18,TRBD2,TRBJ2-3,NA,CASSPSGGAYTQYF,TGTGCCAGCTCGCCTAGCGGGGGGGCTTATACGCAGTATTTT
TRBV3-1/TRBV3-2,NA,TRBJ2-7,NA,CASSQGHYEQYF,TGTGCCAGCAGCCAGGGGCACTACGAGCAGTACTTC
TRBV27,NA,TRBJ1-2,once,CASSYKVSNYGYTF,TGTGCCAGCAGTTACAAGGTTTCTAACTATGGCTACACCTTC
TRBV4-2,NA,TRBJ1-1,NA,CASSQSYTEAFF,TGTGCCAGCAGCCAGAGTTACACTGAAGCTTTCTTT
TRBV5-5,NA,TRBJ1-2,NA,CASSPDSGDYSGYTF,TGTGCCAGCAGCCCGGACTCAGGGGATTACAGTGGCTACACCTTC
TRBV4-2,NA,TRBJ2-2,NA,CASGNGGELFF,TGTGCCAGCGGGAACGGCGGGGAGCTGTTTTTT
TRBV9,NA,TRBJ1-1,NA,CASSPGLF,TGTGCCAGCAGCCCTGGACTTTTT
TRBV27,NA,TRBJ1-6,NA,CASRFGGTTPLHF,TGTGCCAGCAGGTTCGGGGGTACGACACCCCTCCACTTT
TRBV20-1,NA,TRBJ2-5,NA,CSAESRETQYF,TGCAGTGCTGAATCAAGGGAGACCCAGTACTTC
TRBV11-2,TRBD1,TRBJ1-5,NA,CASSSIPGTGASAQHF,TGTGCCAGCAGCTCAATCCCCGGGACAGGGGCCTCAGCCCAGCATTTT
TRBV4-1,TRBD1,TRBJ1-1,NA,CASSLSSGTVGTEAFF,TGCGCCAGCAGCCTCTCCTCCGGGACAGTGGGCACTGAAGCTTTCTTT
TRBV30,NA,TRBJ2-5,once,CASTYEGETQYF,TGTGCCTCCACTTACGAAGGGGAGACCCAGTACTTC
TRBV11-3,NA,TRBJ1-1,NA,CASSSDGQMNTEAFF,TGTGCCAGCAGCTCCGACGGACAGATGAACACTGAAGCTTTCTTT
TRBV7-9,NA,TRBJ2-5,NA,CASSTYTKGGETQYF,TGTGCCAGCAGCACCTACACTAAGGGAGGAGAGACCCAGTACTTC
TRBV7-2,TRBD1,TRBJ2-1,NA,CASSLMGQGVYNEQFF,TGTGCCAGCAGCTTAATGGGACAGGGTGTTTACAATGAGCAGTTCTTC
TRBV2,NA,TRBJ2-2,NA,CASSVGGGSTGELFF,TGTGCCAGCAGTGTGGGTGGAGGAAGCACCGGGGAGCTGTTTTTT
TRBV6-6,NA,TRBJ2-4,NA,CASTRGGLAKNIQYF,TGTGCCAGCACTAGAGGAGGACTAGCCAAAAACATTCAGTACTTC
TRBV6-2/TRBV6-3,NA,TRBJ1-6,NA,CASSSRDIGVSTLHF,TGTGCCAGCAGTTCCCGGGACATCGGCGTTAGCACCCTCCACTTT
TRBV28,NA,TRBJ2-1,NA,CASNMGESSYNEQFF,TGTGCCAGCAATATGGGAGAAAGCTCCTACAATGAGCAGTTCTTC
TRBV3-1/TRBV3-2,NA,TRBJ1-1,NA,CASSQDRGGRAFF,TGTGCCAGCAGCCAAGATCGGGGTGGGAGAGCTTTCTTT
TRBV7-2,NA,TRBJ1-2,NA,CASSLDRRDNYGYTF,TGTGCCAGCAGCTTAGATCGCAGGGATAACTATGGCTACACCTTC